One and the same sample provided the 8 T cell receptor beta chains below, sequenced in a study of metastatic and nonmetastatic thyroid tumors. Among the patients, none had received any treatment before thyroid surgery. TCRdb ran MiXCR on the PCR reads. In the table there are 50,000 or so clones, more than 15% of which are singletons. The material sequenced was blood. Receptors were obtained from a female donor with papillary thyroid cancer or a benign thyroid nodule (not recorded which). Some clones in this sample may be carry-over from other donors' samples.

As for this clone: A junction boundary mismatches the germline segment, possibly from a read error. The chain joins TRBV28 to TRBJ1-2; 9 bases are a match to TRBD1. The CDR3 consists of 16 residues. Germline V gene lookup returns CDR1 MDHEN and CDR2 SYDVKM. The CDR3: CASILSPTGGWGGYTF. As DNA, the CDR3 is TGTGCCAGCATTTTATCACCTACAGGGGGCTGGGGGGGCTACACCTTC.

This clone was counted a single time. The V gene is TRBV4-2, the J gene TRBJ2-1; 8 bases line up with TRBD1. The germline CDR1 and CDR2 sequences are LGHNA and YNFKEQ. The trim removed 4 bases at V and 7 bases at J, leaving 21 bases unmatched. This CDR3 is 19 amino acids long. Here the CDR3 DNA reads TGTGCCAGCAGCCCACCTGGGTGGGACAGGACCTACGTAGGGAATGAGCAGTTCTTC. Translation gives CASSPPGWDRTYVGNEQFF.

This clone was seen repeatedly, ten times or more. The chain combines TRBV20-1 with TRBJ1-2; D may be TRBD1 (6 bases). Trimming removed 5 bases at V and 8 bases at J, with 18 bases between. Germline CDR1 DFQATT, CDR2 SNEGSKA (reference sequence). There are 13 residues in the CDR3. The CDR3 here is CSAGGGLSKGYTF. CDR3 DNA sequence: TGCAGTGCTGGAGGGGGGCTCTCGAAGGGCTACACCTTC.

Points on this clone: One junction end does not reproduce the germline sequence, and a read error may be involved. The chain is built from TRBV24-1 and TRBJ2-2; 9 bases fit TRBD2. CDR1 KGHDR and CDR2 SFDVKD come from the germline V gene. This CDR3 comprises 17 residues. The CDR3 loop reads CATSDCWLAGYTVELFF. For the CDR3, the DNA is TGTGCCACCAGTGATTGTTGGCTAGCGGGGTACACCGTGGAGCTGTTTTTT.

This clone was recorded at least ten times. V usage is TRBV7-8 and J usage is TRBJ2-7; no clear D gene. Germline CDR1 SGHVS, CDR2 FQNEAQ. The CDR3 loop spans 15 amino acids. The V end lost 5 bases, the J end lost 2 bases, and 16 bases lay between the germline ends. The DNA of the CDR3 is TGTGCCAGCAGCCAGGTGTTCGGTCCAACCTACGAGCAGTACTTC. Its translation: CASSQVFGPTYEQYF.

This clone was recorded at least ten times. This chain uses TRBV28 with TRBJ1-4; no firm D call. The CDR3 is 11 residues long. Germline V gives CDR1 MDHEN, CDR2 SYDVKM. The V end was cut by 5 bases, the J end by 5 bases, with 3 bases between. This CDR3 is CASSLNEKLFF. In DNA form, the CDR3 reads TGTGCCAGCAGTCTAAATGAAAAACTGTTTTTT.

A note on this clone: The junction differs from germline at one of its ends, possibly a read error. This sequence joins TRBV7-8 and TRBJ1-3; no definite D call. The length of the CDR3 is 15 residues. Germline CDR1 SGHVS, CDR2 FQNEAQ. For the CDR3, the DNA is TGTGCCAGCAGCTTAGATGGCAGATCTGGAGACACCATATATTTT. Its protein product is CASSLDGRSGDTIYF.

At least ten counts were recorded for this clone. The chain joins TRBV27 to TRBJ2-1, with D possibly TRBD2 on 6 matching bases. The CDR3 is 14 residues long. Germline V gene data show CDR1 as MNHEY and CDR2 as SMNVEV (reference sequence). Trimming stripped 8 bases from V and 3 bases from J, with 14 bases between. CDR3 sequence reads: CASGPWGDYNEQFF. The CDR3 DNA follows: TGTGCCAGCGGCCCCTGGGGGGACTACAATGAGCAGTTCTTC.